In its sample, the clone carrying this TCR beta chain was seen many times. The antigen remains unidentified. The data belong to a study of T-cell memory formation after mild COVID-19. Study outcomes and limitations: CD4+ clones that contracted lay mainly in CM and EM; CD8+ ones lay in EMRA.

MiXCR, run by TCRdb on the 5' RACE reads, gives a single entry per CDR3 protein. In the table there are tens of thousands of distinct CDR3 sequences, over 8.5% of which are singletons. V shed 0 bases and J shed 5 bases, with 13 bases lying between them. There are 15 residues in the CDR3. Input material: PBMCs or a T cell subset sorted from them (not recorded which). The sequence derives from an adult woman who had mild COVID-19 (a few samples of this study predate the infection). Cell type and time point are not known. The chain recombines TRBV12-3 or TRBV12-4 with TRBJ2-5, with a weak D call TRBD2 (6 bases). Here the CDR3 reads CASSLAGGKRETQYF. The CDR3 DNA reads TGTGCCAGCAGTTTAGCGGGAGGAAAGAGGGAGACCCAGTACTTC.